This T cell receptor (beta chain) was identified during a study of OX40 agonist ivuxolimab in advanced cancers. Context from the whole study: Ivuxolimab, which targeted the costimulatory receptor OX40 (CD134), was an agonistic, fully human IgG2 monoclonal antibody. A male proportion of 75% to 85% and a mean age of around 60 years, ranging from about 20 to 79, were recorded for the dose-escalation cohort. Among the roughly 52 dose-escalation patients, 19 had hepatocellular carcinoma, roughly 15 melanoma, 9 renal cell carcinoma and 9 head and neck cancer. Prior anti-PD-1, anti-PD-L1 or anti-CTLA-4 therapy was permitted, and roughly two fifths of dose-escalation patients had received checkpoint inhibitors. Intravenous ivuxolimab was administered to patients every 2 weeks at six dose levels: 0.01, 0.1, 0.3, 1.5, 3 and 10 mg/kg. The purpose of peripheral TCRbeta sequencing was to test whether ivuxolimab changed TCR sequence diversity and led to clonal T-cell expansion. Partial responses occurred in three dose-escalation patients: two with cutaneous melanoma and one with hepatocellular carcinoma. The paper covers the monotherapy dose-escalation part of the phase I ivuxolimab trial, which included N of about 51 patients. General findings and caveats noted by the study authors: Low levels of normalized T-cell clonal expansion were also seen in some nonresponding patients. In the 0.1-3.0 mg/kg groups, partial responders were among the patients with the lowest normalized peripheral clonal expansion, particularly in CD8+ T cells. Which antigens the clonally expanded peripheral T cells were specific for was not determined. On average, CD8+ T cells showed more expanded clones than CD4+ T cells after ivuxolimab. At doses from 0.1 to 3.0 mg/kg, clonal expansion was seen in both CD4+ and CD8+ blood T cells between baseline and week 6.

To sequence the TCRbeta CDR3 region, genomic DNA was isolated from the sorted cells. The immunoSEQ Assay was used to sequence the TCRbeta CDR3 regions. TCRdb took over this immuneACCESS table, retaining in-frame rearrangements with V and J assigned. Such tables are incomplete; in checked studies, under half of the missing clones stem from an unresolved V gene, and the remainder is unexplained. Counted in this sample were about 61,000 clones; approximately 92% of them appeared once. Of the sample, approximately 23% is held by the ten largest clones. V is clipped by 3 bases and J by 0 bases, and the sequence between their germline boundaries is 8 bases long. CDR1 and CDR2, per the germline V gene (reference sequence), are LNHDA and SQIVND. The CDR3 numbers 14 residues from cysteine through phenylalanine. Left in the record is the CDR3 DNA by itself, 42 bases read in frame from the first base. Patients with autoimmune disease history or receiving systemic immunosuppression were excluded from the trial. Peripheral blood for TCR sequencing was drawn from every dose cohort at baseline, at cycle 4 day 1 and at cycle 7 day 1. The samples were drawn from a first-in-human, open-label, multicenter phase I dose-escalation trial of ivuxolimab. Adults with locally advanced or metastatic melanoma, renal cell, hepatocellular, or head and neck squamous cell carcinoma were enrolled in the trial. Before TCR sequencing, CD4+ and CD8+ T cells were separately sorted from peripheral blood.

This clone showed up just once. Its antigen is currently not known. No much larger clone exists at a distance of one base, and base qualities are not known. This chain joins TRBV19 to TRBJ1-1; perhaps TRBD1 is the D gene, with 5 bases matching. The sequenced sample was CD4+ or CD8+ T cells sorted from blood, obtained in a trial of the OX40 agonist ivuxolimab. The clonotype comes from an adult with an advanced solid tumor such as melanoma, head and neck, liver or kidney cancer. The CDR3 corresponds to CASSIGQMNTEAFF. The nucleotide sequence is given as TGTGCCAGTAGTATCGGACAAATGAACACTGAAGCTTTCTTT.